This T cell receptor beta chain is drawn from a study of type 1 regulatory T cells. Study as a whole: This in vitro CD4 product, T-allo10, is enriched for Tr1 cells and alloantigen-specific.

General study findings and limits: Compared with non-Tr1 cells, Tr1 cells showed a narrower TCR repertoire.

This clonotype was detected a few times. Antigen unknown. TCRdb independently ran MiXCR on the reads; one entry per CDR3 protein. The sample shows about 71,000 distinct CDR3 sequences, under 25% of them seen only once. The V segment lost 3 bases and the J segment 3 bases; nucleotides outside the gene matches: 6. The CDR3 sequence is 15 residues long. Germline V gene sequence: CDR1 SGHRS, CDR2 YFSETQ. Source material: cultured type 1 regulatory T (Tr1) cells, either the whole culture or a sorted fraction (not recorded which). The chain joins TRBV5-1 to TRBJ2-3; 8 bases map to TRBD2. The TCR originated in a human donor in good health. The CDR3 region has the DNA TGCGCCAGCAGCTCGTCGGGACTAGAGACAGATACGCAGTATTTT. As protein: CASSSSGLETDTQYF. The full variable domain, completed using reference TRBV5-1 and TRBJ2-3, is KAGVTQTPRYLIKTRGQQVTLSCSPISGHRSVSWYQQTPGQGLQFLFEYFSETQRNKGNFPGRFSGRQFSNSRSEMNVSTLELGDSALYLCASSSSGLETDTQYFGPGTRLTVL.